This T cell receptor (beta chain) is from a study of identical twins. Study-level findings and limits: In monozygotic twins, models underestimated the sharing of out-of-frame TCR alpha. Abundant cord blood beta clonotypes carried fewer insertions; memory repertoires showed none.

Template switching introduced a universal primer site, and the cDNA bore unique molecular identifiers. TCRdb re-analysed the 5' RACE reads in MiXCR, keeping a single row per CDR3 protein. The data contain 450,000 or so distinct CDR3 sequences, over 12% of them seen just once; the ten biggest clones take up 0.4% to 0.55%. This clonotype was seen only a few times. What it recognizes is unknown. These records were also assigned to another study, of yellow fever vaccine responses in identical twins.

The receptor was isolated from a woman under 30 in good health. Sequencing was carried out using CD4+ T cells sorted from blood.

CDR3 in amino acids: CSATDRAQETQYF. As DNA, the CDR3 is TGCAGTGCTACCGACAGGGCCCAAGAGACCCAGTACTTC. The chain recombines TRBV20-1 with TRBJ2-5; 7 bases are a match to TRBD1. CDR3 length: 13 amino acids. J lost 1 base, V lost 4 bases, and 3 bases had no gene match. CDR1 and CDR2 from the germline V gene are DFQATT and SNEGSKA (reference sequence).